A single sample is the source of the 19 T cell receptor beta chains below, sequenced in a study of blood T cells in healthy people across ages. Next came a second PCR, run for about 7 to 12 cycles, which used a sample-barcoded 5' primer along with a J-beta primer mix. Each CDR3 protein is one row after TCRdb ran MiXCR on the 5' RACE reads. This table has about 970,000 distinct CDR3 sequences, roughly half appearing once. Sequencing input: blood. The receptor source for this set is a woman in her sixties or seventies in good health.

This chain's CDR3 is CASSLVSGSLLSGANVLTF. The DNA for the CDR3 is TGTGCCAGCAGCTTAGTTTCCGGGTCCCTGCTCTCTGGGGCCAACGTCCTGACTTTC. V gene TRBV7-9 combines with J gene TRBJ2-6; D unclear. CDR1 is SEHNR, CDR2 FQNEAQ, per germline (reference sequence). The CDR3 is made up of 19 amino acids. The V gene lost 1 base and the J gene lost 0 bases, with 16 bases spanning the gap.

About this clonotype: A read error may explain this, as a much larger clone is one base away. The chain has TRBV29-1 and TRBJ2-5, with D possibly matching TRBD2 (5 bases). Germline V CDR1 and CDR2: SQVTM, ANQGSEA. The CDR3 runs 13 residues. The germline V and J ends were trimmed by 6 bases and 11 bases, with 22 bases remaining between them. CDR3 in DNA: TGCAGCGTCTCGGTTTGGGGTTCGGGCGGGCAGTACTTC. Translated: CSVSVWGSGGQYF.

The chain employs TRBV9 and TRBJ2-4, with 9 bases matching TRBD2. Matching the DNA end better, TRBJ2-7 makes the J call doubtful. Germline values: CDR1 SGDLS, CDR2 YYNGEE. This CDR3 has 16 amino acids. The CDR3 is CASSVGVAGVENEQYF. CDR3 DNA sequence: TGTGCCAGCAGCGTAGGGGTAGCGGGGGTCGAAAACGAGCAGTACTTC.

The chain has TRBV6-5 and TRBJ2-2; tentatively, D is TRBD1 (5 bases). This CDR3 is 14 amino acids long. V was shortened by 11 bases and J by 5 bases, with 18 bases between the two germline ends. Germline-derived CDR1 and CDR2 are MNHEY and SVGAGI. CDR3 loop: CACTRQMKTGELFF. In DNA form, the CDR3 reads TGTGCCTGCACCCGACAGATGAAGACCGGGGAGCTGTTTTTT.

The J gene is TRBJ2-1, the V gene TRBV27; TRBD2 matches 7 bases. The germline V gene encodes CDR1 MNHEY and CDR2 SMNVEV (reference sequence). This CDR3 comprises 18 residues. Trimming cost V 4 bases and J 0 bases; bases outside gene matches: 12. CDR3 amino acids: CASSSRWIASGSYNEQFF. In DNA, the CDR3 is TGTGCCAGCAGTTCCCGATGGATCGCTAGCGGCTCCTACAATGAGCAGTTCTTC.

V is TRBV27 and J is TRBJ2-4, with 9 bases aligning to TRBD1. Germline loops: CDR1 MNHEY, CDR2 SMNVEV (reference sequence). This CDR3 is built from 13 residues. V lost 5 bases and J lost 6; bases outside the gene matches: 2. This chain's CDR3 is CASSVQGANIQYF. The DNA for the CDR3 is TGTGCCAGCAGTGTACAGGGGGCAAACATTCAGTACTTC.

This clonotype was observed once. The chain recombines TRBV4-2 with TRBJ2-7, with 9 bases matching TRBD2. The CDR3 is 17 residues long. Trimming took 0 bases from V and 2 from J; bases not matched to a gene: 8. Germline assignment: CDR1 LGHNA and CDR2 YNFKEQ. Written as DNA, the CDR3 is TGTGCCAGCAGCCAAGACCAAGGGACTAGCATACCCTACGAGCAGTACTTC. It translates to CASSQDQGTSIPYEQYF.

This clonotype showed up just a few times. This chain connects TRBV20-1 to TRBJ2-1; D gene ambiguous. The CDR3 runs to 11 residues. The germline V gene encodes CDR1 DFQATT and CDR2 SNEGSKA (reference sequence). V gave up 4 bases and J gave up 5 bases, with 6 bases separating them. CDR3 in DNA: TGCAGTGCTACACAGAACAATGAGCAGTTCTTC. It specifies CSATQNNEQFF.

The chain recombines TRBV27 with TRBJ2-7, with D possibly TRBD2 on 5 matching bases. Germline V gene sequence: CDR1 MNHEY, CDR2 SMNVEV (reference sequence). Between the trimmed V and J ends, which lost 5 bases and 3 bases, there was a span of 14 bases. This CDR3 has 14 amino acids. CDR3 sequence: CASSPLAALYEQYF. The DNA for the CDR3 is TGTGCCAGCAGTCCTCTAGCAGCCCTCTACGAGCAGTACTTC.

This clonotype showed up just once. The rearrangement joins TRBV7-8 to TRBJ2-2; D may be TRBD2 (6 bases). V was pared by 5 bases and J by 7 bases, with 17 bases between. The CDR3 has 15 residues. Per germline, CDR1 SGHVS and CDR2 FQNEAQ. The CDR3 region has the DNA TGTGCCAGCAGCCCCCAGCGGGTAGATTACGGGGAGCTGTTTTTT. This codes for CASSPQRVDYGELFF.

J is TRBJ1-4 and V is TRBV7-2; D gene ambiguous. This CDR3 has 14 residues. The ends were cut back, 7 bases at V and 3 bases at J, with 12 bases in the middle. Germline V gene sequence: CDR1 SGHTA, CDR2 FQGNSA. Here the CDR3 DNA reads TGTGCCAGCATCTCATGCGCATCTAATGAAAAACTGTTTTTT. Protein: CASISCASNEKLFF.

This clonotype was detected only a few times. The V gene is TRBV6-6, the J gene TRBJ2-7; D may be TRBD2 (5 bases). The J call may be wrong; the DNA end is better matched by TRBJ2-5. The CDR3 covers 12 residues. CDR1 and CDR2 (germline): MNHNY, SVGAGI (reference sequence). In DNA form, the CDR3 reads TGTGCCAGCAGTTACGGGGAGAAGACCCAGTACTTC. It encodes CASSYGEKTQYF.

The chain is built from TRBV7-6 and TRBJ2-7, with TRBD1 identical over 10 bases. The germline gives CDR1 SGHVS, CDR2 FNYEAQ. The V segment lost 4 bases and the J segment 2 bases; nucleotides outside the gene matches: 5. The CDR3 sequence is 15 residues long. This CDR3 is CASSSWTGGTYEQYF. Written as DNA, the CDR3 is TGTGCCAGCAGCTCATGGACAGGGGGTACCTACGAGCAGTACTTC.

In its sample, this clonotype was seen a few times. The chain employs TRBV20-1 and TRBJ1-1, with D perhaps TRBD1 (5 bases). There are 14 residues in the CDR3. The germline gives CDR1 DFQATT, CDR2 SNEGSKA (reference sequence). Trimming left V 3 bases short and J 3 bases short, with 14 bases between. CDR3 sequence reads: CSASGLWGDTEAFF. CDR3 nucleotide sequence: TGCAGTGCTAGTGGCTTATGGGGGGACACTGAAGCTTTCTTT.

The V gene is TRBV3-1, the J gene TRBJ2-3, with TRBD2 as a possible D gene (7 bases). The CDR3 is 15 residues long. Germline CDR1 LGHDT, CDR2 YNNKEL (reference sequence). Trimming removed 4 bases from V and 4 bases from J, with 15 bases in between. The CDR3 protein is CASSLLGEGADTQYF. The CDR3 DNA follows: TGTGCCAGCAGCCTACTCGGGGAGGGGGCAGATACGCAGTATTTT.

The rearrangement joins TRBV5-1 to TRBJ2-1; 11 bases are shared with TRBD2. The CDR3 spans 15 residues. The junction had 10 bases not matched to a gene; V was cut back by 4 bases and J by 10 bases. Germline CDR1 SGHRS, CDR2 YFSETQ. The CDR3 region is CASSPFLAGGGEQFF. CDR3 sequence (DNA): TGCGCCAGCAGCCCCTTCCTAGCGGGAGGCGGGGAGCAGTTCTTC.

The chain couples TRBV9 to TRBJ1-2; the match to TRBD1 covers 9 bases. The V gene end was trimmed by 3 bases and the J gene end by 8 bases; junction bases not matched to a gene: 8. CDR3 length: 14 residues. In germline, CDR1 is SGDLS, CDR2 YYNGEE. CDR3 in DNA: TGTGCCAGCAGCGCGACCGGGACAGGGTTCGGCTACACCTTC. Protein product: CASSATGTGFGYTF.

This clonotype was picked up a small number of times. The chain employs TRBV12-3 or TRBV12-4 and TRBJ2-5, with D possibly TRBD2 on 6 matching bases. V was shortened by 7 bases and J by 11 bases, with 26 bases between the two germline ends. The CDR3 is 15 amino acids. The CDR3 loop reads CASTPGLSGFNEQYF. As DNA, the CDR3 is TGTGCCAGCACCCCGGGACTTTCGGGCTTCAATGAGCAGTACTTC.

This clonotype was counted between two and nine times. The chain combines TRBV25-1 with TRBJ1-2; D may be TRBD1 (5 bases). V was trimmed by 7 bases and J by 5 bases, leaving 11 bases between them. The CDR3 length is 12 residues. Germline V lookup: CDR1 MGHDK, CDR2 SYGVNS. CDR3 region: CASMRGGYGYTF. CDR3 in DNA: TGTGCCAGCATGAGGGGTGGATATGGCTACACCTTC.